Each of the 23 T cell receptor beta chains below was sequenced from the same sample in a study of T cell responses to AZD1222 COVID-19 vaccine. The method was immunoSEQ multiplex PCR; TCRdb's version includes in-frame clones alone and lacks a portion of them. This table has about 56,000 clones, around 85% appearing once. Sample: peripheral blood, taken on day 0 of AZD1222 vaccination. These receptors all stem from an adult in good health.

The V and J genes are TRBV7-9 and TRBJ2-3; no firm D call. The CDR3 is 13 amino acids. Trimming pared 6 bases from V and 6 bases from J, leaving 13 bases between. Germline CDR1 SEHNR, CDR2 FQNEAQ (reference sequence). CDR3 sequence (DNA): TGTGCCAGCAGGGCCCCCGATGGGGATACGCAGTATTTT. This sequence encodes CASRAPDGDTQYF.

The CDR3 loop reads CASSPPAGEETQYF. In DNA form, the CDR3 reads TGTGCCAGCTCACCACCGGCGGGGGAAGAGACCCAGTACTTC. This sequence joins TRBV18 and TRBJ2-5; TRBD2 agrees at 7 bases. Trimming cost V 0 bases and J 3 bases; bases outside gene matches: 1. The CDR3 sequence is 14 residues long. From germline, CDR1 is KGHSH and CDR2 LQKENI.

The J gene is TRBJ2-3, the V gene TRBV4-1, with 9 bases aligning to TRBD2. Losses at the gene ends were 2 bases for V and 2 bases for J; bases not matched to a gene: 11. Germline CDR1 reads MGHRA; CDR2 reads YSYEKL. This CDR3 is 18 amino acids long. CDR3 DNA: TGCGCCAGCAGCCAAACAGCGGGGGGTCGACGTCACACAGATACGCAGTATTTT. Amino acid sequence: CASSQTAGGRRHTDTQYF.

The chain employs TRBV28 and TRBJ2-7; 7 nucleotides line up with TRBD2. Germline CDR1 and CDR2: MDHEN and SYDVKM. The CDR3 has 11 residues. Losses at the gene ends were 7 bases for V and 9 bases for J; bases not matched to a gene: 6. The CDR3: CASKGGNGQYF. CDR3 sequence (DNA): TGTGCCAGCAAGGGAGGGAACGGGCAGTACTTC.

About this clone itself: An end of the junction differs from the germline gene, which may be a read error. This sequence joins TRBV7-7 and TRBJ1-4, with D unresolved. The length of the CDR3 is 13 residues. CDR1 is SSHAT, CDR2 FNYEAQ, per germline (reference sequence). The CDR3 DNA follows: TGTGCTAGCAGCTTAGCCTTAAGGGAAAAACTGTTTTTT. Its protein is CASSLALREKLFF.

With respect to this clone: A read error may account for a junction end that differs from germline. The chain combines TRBV11-3 with TRBJ2-2; 12 nucleotides match TRBD1. This CDR3 comprises 16 residues. The V gene's germline CDR1 is SGHNT and CDR2 YENEEA. The CDR3 DNA reads as TGTGCCAGCAGCCTAGAGGGACAGGGGGCTCCCGGGGAGCTGTTTTTT. This sequence encodes CASSLEGQGAPGELFF.

This chain joins TRBV9 and TRBJ1-2; 7 bases fit TRBD1. The V and J ends lost 4 bases and 5 bases, in that order; junction bases with no gene match: 11. Germline V gene data show CDR1 as SGDLS and CDR2 as YYNGEE. The CDR3 is 15 amino acids. CDR3 sequence: CASSLYNQGEYGYTF. DNA of the CDR3: TGTGCCAGCAGCTTATACAATCAGGGGGAGTATGGCTACACCTTC.

V and J are TRBV6-5 and TRBJ1-6, with D unresolved. The germline V gene encodes CDR1 MNHEY and CDR2 SVGAGI. V lost 6 bases and J lost 8, with 14 bases in between. The CDR3 has 14 amino acids. The CDR3 is CASRPGPLHSPLHF. The CDR3 DNA is TGTGCCAGCAGGCCAGGACCCCTCCATTCACCCCTCCACTTT.

V gene TRBV6-5 combines with J gene TRBJ1-2; D perhaps matches TRBD1 (5 bases). This CDR3 contains 16 residues. Germline V CDR1 and CDR2: MNHEY, SVGAGI. V was pared by 4 bases and J by 5 bases, with 20 bases between. The CDR3 nucleotides are TGTGCCAGCAGTTCCCACGAGTGGGCAGGGTCATATGGCTACACCTTC. Protein sequence: CASSSHEWAGSYGYTF.

The V and J genes are TRBV6-1 and TRBJ1-1, with a possible D match to TRBD1 (5 bases). V lost 2 bases and J 4 bases, leaving 11 bases between the germline ends. The length of the CDR3 is 14 residues. Germline V CDR1 and CDR2: MNHNS, SASEGT. DNA of the CDR3: TGTGCCAGCAGTGAAAAAGGGGAAAGCACTGAAGCTTTCTTT. Translating gives CASSEKGESTEAFF.

The chain couples TRBV5-6 to TRBJ1-1; TRBD1 is a possible D gene (6 bases). Trimming stripped 2 bases from V and 6 bases from J, with 11 bases between. Germline CDR1 is SGHDT and CDR2 is YYEEEE. The CDR3 has 13 amino acids. The CDR3 region is CASSFRGGSEAFF. CDR3 bases: TGTGCCAGCAGCTTCAGGGGAGGCTCTGAAGCTTTCTTT.

This rearrangement joins TRBV6-1 to TRBJ1-6, with no clear D. The V end was cut by 2 bases, the J end by 9 bases, with 8 bases between. The CDR3 has 13 amino acids. Germline CDR1 reads MNHNS; CDR2 reads SASEGT. CDR3 nucleotides: TGTGCCAGCAGTGAACAAGGGAGTTCACCCCTCCACTTT. Translated: CASSEQGSSPLHF.

The V gene is TRBV19, the J gene TRBJ1-4, with TRBD1 matching 9 bases. This CDR3 spans 12 amino acids. Germline V lookup: CDR1 LNHDA, CDR2 SQIVND (reference sequence). CDR3 loop: CATGGPNEKLFF. In nucleotides, the CDR3 is TGTGCAACAGGGGGCCCGAATGAAAAACTGTTTTTT. Looking up the rest from reference TRBV19 and TRBJ1-4 gives the full variable domain: DGGITQSPKYLFRKEGQNVTLSCEQNLNHDAMYWYRQDPGQGLRLIYYSQIVNDFQKGDIAEGYSVSREKKESFPLTVTSAQKNPTAFYLCATGGPNEKLFFGSGTQLSVL.

The chain carries TRBV19 and TRBJ2-6; possibly TRBD1 for D (6 bases). V was shortened by 2 bases and J by 1 base, with 15 bases between the two germline ends. Germline CDR1 reads LNHDA; CDR2 reads SQIVND (reference sequence). The CDR3 loop spans 18 amino acids. The CDR3 nucleotides read TGTGCCAGTAGTATACCTAGGTCTACAGGGTCTGGGGCCAACGTCCTGACTTTC. Translation: CASSIPRSTGSGANVLTF.

This clone showed up just once. The chain uses TRBV18 and TRBJ1-3; TRBD1 aligns across 7 bases. This CDR3 comprises 19 residues. Germline CDR1 and CDR2: KGHSH and LQKENI. With V trimmed by 1 base and J by 0 bases, 12 bases remained unmatched. The CDR3 nucleotides are TGTGCCAGCTCACCACTCGGACAGGCGTGGGGGAACTCTGGAAACACCATATATTTT. This encodes CASSPLGQAWGNSGNTIYF.

The chain links TRBV5-1 to TRBJ1-1; TRBD1 matches at 10 bases. The CDR3 loop spans 14 amino acids. Trimming cost V 6 bases and J 6 bases; bases outside gene matches: 8. Per the germline V gene, CDR1 is SGHRS and CDR2 is YFSETQ. CDR3: CASTIMTGGAEAFF. The CDR3 bases are TGCGCCAGCACCATCATGACAGGGGGCGCTGAAGCTTTCTTT.

The genes are TRBV6-5 and TRBJ1-2, with 7 bases identical to TRBD1. The CDR3 contains 15 residues. The V and J ends lost 6 bases and 5 bases, in that order; junction bases with no gene match: 12. The germline gives CDR1 MNHEY, CDR2 SVGAGI. The CDR3 is CASRNTGVSGYGYTF. The CDR3, as DNA: TGTGCCAGCAGGAACACAGGGGTGTCAGGGTATGGCTACACCTTC.

This chain links TRBV6-5 with TRBJ2-2, with a weak D call TRBD2 (7 bases). The CDR3 has 14 residues. The V gene lost 2 bases and the J gene lost 6 bases, with 10 bases spanning the gap. CDR1 MNHEY and CDR2 SVGAGI come from the germline V gene. The CDR3 here is CASSYAGAPGELFF. The CDR3 region has the DNA TGTGCCAGCAGTTACGCGGGGGCCCCCGGGGAGCTGTTTTTT.

This chain connects TRBV15 to TRBJ2-5; 8 positions agree with TRBD1. Trimming took 3 bases from V and 5 from J; bases not matched to a gene: 8. Germline loops: CDR1 LNHNV, CDR2 YYDKDF (reference sequence). CDR3 size: 15 residues. As DNA, the CDR3 is TGTGCCACCAGCAGGGAAACAGGGGGTCAGGAGACCCAGTACTTC. Encoded protein: CATSRETGGQETQYF.

This clone was counted once. The chain employs TRBV7-9 and TRBJ1-5; possible D gene TRBD1, 6 bases. V lost 4 bases and J 4 bases, leaving 14 bases between the germline ends. Germline-derived CDR1 and CDR2 are SEHNR and FQNEAQ (reference sequence). This CDR3 has 15 residues. This chain's CDR3 is CASSYEDSLNQPQHF. As DNA, the CDR3 is TGTGCCAGCAGCTACGAGGACAGCTTAAATCAGCCCCAGCATTTT.

This clone was seen a handful of times. The chain recombines TRBV6-1 with TRBJ1-4, with a tentative D call TRBD1 (5 bases). The V end lost 1 base, the J end lost 7 bases, and 16 bases lay between the germline ends. Germline CDR1 is MNHNS and CDR2 is SASEGT. The CDR3 is made up of 16 amino acids. CDR3 sequence reads: CASSEVSPGRGEKLFF. DNA of the CDR3: TGTGCCAGCAGTGAAGTGTCCCCGGGGCGCGGTGAAAAACTGTTTTTT.

V gene TRBV4-2 combines with J gene TRBJ1-6; D uncertain. V lost 7 bases and J lost 7, with 11 bases in between. Germline V gene lookup returns CDR1 LGHNA and CDR2 YNFKEQ. The CDR3 is 13 residues long. In DNA, the CDR3 is TGTGCCAGCAACGACGCGGGGAATTCACCCCTCCACTTT. Residues: CASNDAGNSPLHF.

The J gene is TRBJ1-2, the V gene TRBV19; D not resolved. Germline CDR1 and CDR2: LNHDA and SQIVND (reference sequence). Trimming left V 1 base short and J 4 bases short, with 10 bases between. CDR3 length: 14 residues. The CDR3 protein is CASSIAAQVYGYTF. CDR3 DNA sequence: TGTGCCAGTAGTATAGCCGCACAAGTCTATGGCTACACCTTC.